The 13 T cell receptor beta chains given below trace back to one sample, sequenced in a study of blood T cell repertoires in COVID-19. Profiled with immunoSEQ multiplex PCR; TCRdb holds only in-frame clones, not every one. The sample includes around 70,000 clones, approximately 84% of them seen just once. What was sequenced was peripheral blood. The source is a human donor in a cohort sampled during active COVID-19.

This clone turned up a few times. The rearrangement joins TRBV5-1 to TRBJ2-5; 7 nucleotides line up with TRBD2. V lost 3 bases, J lost 5 bases, and 4 bases stayed unmatched. Germline CDR1 and CDR2: SGHRS and YFSETQ. This CDR3 is built from 13 residues. The CDR3 protein is CASSYGLGETQYF. The CDR3 DNA is TGCGCCAGCAGCTATGGACTAGGCGAGACCCAGTACTTC.

The chain links TRBV2 to TRBJ2-1, with TRBD1 matching 9 bases. Per the germline V gene, CDR1 is SNHLY and CDR2 is FYNNEI. This CDR3 has 15 residues. The V gene end was trimmed by 4 bases and the J gene end by 2 bases; junction bases not matched to a gene: 3. CDR3 protein: CASSGGQGPYNEQFF. CDR3 sequence (DNA): TGTGCCAGCAGTGGGGGACAGGGACCCTACAATGAGCAGTTCTTC.

This clone has only one observation. This may be a read error: a much more frequent sequence differs by one nucleotide. V is TRBV14 and J is TRBJ1-1; weak D call: TRBD1 (5 bases). The CDR3 runs to 13 residues. V was trimmed by 1 base and J by 3 bases, leaving 6 bases between them. Germline V lookup: CDR1 SGHDN, CDR2 FVKESK. Here the CDR3 reads CASSQAGYTEAFF. The CDR3 DNA reads as TGTGCCAGCAGCCAAGCAGGGTACACTGAAGCTTTCTTT.

The rearrangement links TRBV6-5 to TRBJ2-3, with TRBD2 identical over 9 bases. V dropped 4 bases and J dropped 5; count of bases not matched to a gene: 4. CDR3 size: 14 residues. Per germline, CDR1 MNHEY and CDR2 SVGAGI. The CDR3 region has the DNA TGTGCCAGCAGTTTCGGACTAGCGAAAGATACGCAGTATTTT. Translation gives CASSFGLAKDTQYF.

CDR3: CASSWRPSGGLGETQYF. The CDR3 region has the DNA TGTGCCAGCAGCTGGAGGCCTAGCGGGGGGTTAGGAGAGACCCAGTACTTC. V is TRBV7-8 and J is TRBJ2-5; 11 positions match TRBD2. The J segment lost 4 bases and the V segment lost 4 bases, leaving 11 bases of the junction unmatched. Germline V gene data show CDR1 as SGHVS and CDR2 as FQNEAQ. The CDR3 is 17 residues long.

V and J are TRBV27 and TRBJ1-2; TRBD1 agrees at 9 bases. The CDR3 length is 15 residues. Germline CDR1 MNHEY, CDR2 SMNVEV (reference sequence). Unmatched junction bases numbered 6, after V lost 6 bases and J lost 1 base. The CDR3 coding sequence is TGTGCCAGCAGGGCAGGGACAGGGATTAACTATGGCTACACCTTC. Translated: CASRAGTGINYGYTF.

The chain employs TRBV28 and TRBJ1-4, with TRBD1 as a possible D gene (6 bases). With 5 bases removed from V and 4 bases from J, the gap between germline ends came to 11 bases. Germline loops: CDR1 MDHEN, CDR2 SYDVKM. The CDR3 sequence is 14 residues long. CDR3 sequence: CASSKQGYNEKLFF. CDR3 in DNA: TGTGCCAGCAGTAAACAGGGATATAATGAAAAACTGTTTTTT.

J is TRBJ2-1 and V is TRBV28; D possibly corresponds to TRBD2 (5 bases). The V gene lost 3 bases and the J gene lost 0 bases, with 18 bases spanning the gap. From germline, CDR1 is MDHEN and CDR2 SYDVKM. This CDR3 region has 18 residues. The CDR3 region has the DNA TGTGCCAGCAGTTTTTCTTTGGGGAGTGAGGGCTCCTACAATGAGCAGTTCTTC. It encodes CASSFSLGSEGSYNEQFF.

DNA for the CDR3: TGTGCCAGCAGCCCCCACCTCGGCAGGCTCTATGGCTACACCTTC. Translated: CASSPHLGRLYGYTF. This rearrangement joins TRBV3-1 (or the pseudogene TRBV3-2) to TRBJ1-2; the D is unclear. CDR1 is LGHDT and CDR2 is YNNKEL in the germline V gene (reference sequence). The CDR3 is 15 residues long. Trimming took off 4 bases at V and 4 bases at J, with 16 bases between the two ends.

Only a few counts were recorded for this clone. The rearrangement links TRBV6-5 to TRBJ1-2; D uncertain. CDR3 length: 13 amino acids. Germline V gives CDR1 MNHEY, CDR2 SVGAGI. V lost 7 bases, J lost 8 bases, and 17 bases lay in between. CDR3: CASTEEGRGGYTF. The CDR3 DNA reads TGTGCCAGCACCGAGGAGGGCAGAGGGGGCTACACCTTC.

The chain couples TRBV6-4 to TRBJ2-7; D not resolved. CDR3 length: 15 residues. V lost 5 bases and J 4 bases, leaving 18 bases between the germline ends. Germline CDR1 MRHNA, CDR2 SNTAGT. The CDR3 DNA follows: TGTGCCAGCAGTACGACTGAACGAACAATTTACGAGCAGTACTTC. Amino acids: CASSTTERTIYEQYF.

The genes are TRBV30 and TRBJ2-7; a weak D match, TRBD2 (6 bases). Germline lookup yields CDR1 GTSNPN and CDR2 SVGIG (reference sequence). The CDR3 is 13 amino acids. V was cut by 1 base and J by 1 base, with 8 bases left in between. CDR3 nucleotides: TGTGCCTGGAGTGGGGGGGTGTCCTACGAGCAGTACTTC. Translated: CAWSGGVSYEQYF. The full variable domain, completed using reference TRBV30 and TRBJ2-7, is SQTIHQWPATLVQPVGSPLSLECTVEGTSNPNLYWYRQAAGRGLQLLFYSVGIGQISSEVPQNLSASRPQDRQFILSSKKLLLSDSGFYLCAWSGGVSYEQYFGPGTRLTVT.

This CDR3 reads CASSRTGGDQPQHF. The CDR3 nucleotides are TGTGCCAGCAGCCGGACAGGGGGGGATCAGCCCCAGCATTTT. The rearrangement joins TRBV6-2 or TRBV6-3 to TRBJ1-5; TRBD1 aligns across 10 bases. CDR1 is MNHEY and CDR2 is SVGEGT in the germline V gene. The CDR3 spans 14 residues. V lost 6 bases, J lost 5 bases, and 4 bases stayed unmatched.